This T cell receptor beta chain was retrieved from a study of OX40 agonist ivuxolimab in advanced cancers. Regarding the study in general: Ivuxolimab, which targeted the costimulatory receptor OX40 (CD134), was an agonistic, fully human IgG2 monoclonal antibody. Peripheral TCRbeta sequencing aimed to test whether ivuxolimab altered TCR sequence diversity and caused clonal T-cell expansion. Partial responses were achieved by three dose-escalation patients, of whom one had hepatocellular carcinoma and two had cutaneous melanoma. The monotherapy dose-escalation portion (N of about 47 patients) of the phase I ivuxolimab trial is reported in the paper. Intravenous ivuxolimab was administered to patients every 2 weeks at six dose levels: 0.01, 0.1, 0.3, 1.5, 3 and 10 mg/kg. Prior anti-PD-1, anti-PD-L1 or anti-CTLA-4 therapy was permitted, and checkpoint inhibitors had been received by around 40% of dose-escalation patients. A male proportion of under 85% and a mean age of approximately 55 years, ranging from about 23 to 90, were recorded for the dose-escalation cohort. Of the approximately 54 patients in dose escalation, some 20 had hepatocellular carcinoma, some 15 had melanoma, 9 had renal cell carcinoma and 9 had head and neck cancer. What the authors observed across the whole study: At doses of 0.1 to 3.0 mg/kg, clonal expansion of both CD4+ and CD8+ T cells in blood was seen between baseline and week 6. The antigen specificity of the peripheral T cells that underwent clonal expansion was not determined. After ivuxolimab, expanded clones were on average more numerous among CD8+ T cells than among CD4+ T cells. In the 0.1-3.0 mg/kg groups, partial responders were among the patients with the lowest normalized peripheral clonal expansion, particularly in CD8+ T cells. Low levels of normalized T-cell clonal expansion were also seen in some nonresponding patients.

Patients with autoimmune disease history or receiving systemic immunosuppression were excluded from the trial. Peripheral blood for TCR sequencing was collected from all dose cohorts at baseline, on cycle 4 day 1, and on cycle 7 day 1. Samples were obtained from an open-label, multicenter, first-in-human phase I dose-escalation trial of ivuxolimab. Adults with locally advanced or metastatic melanoma, renal cell, hepatocellular, or head and neck squamous cell carcinoma were enrolled in the trial. Before TCR sequencing, CD4+ T cells and CD8+ T cells from peripheral blood were sorted into separate populations. Genomic DNA was extracted from sorted cells for sequencing of the TCRbeta CDR3 region. The immunoSEQ Assay was used to sequence the TCRbeta CDR3 regions. Entries here come from immuneACCESS through TCRdb and include only in-frame sequences with V and J called. Some clones fail to appear in such tables; in the studies checked, an unresolved V gene covers under half of the shortfall, and the cause of the remainder is unknown. Recorded for this sample are approximately 69,000 clones; around 90% of them occurred a single time. The top ten constitute more than 9% of the sample.

With respect to this clone: Its target antigen remains unknown. Nothing much larger sits one base from this clone, and base qualities are not available.

The sequencing used CD4+ or CD8+ T cells sorted from blood, collected in a trial of the OX40 agonist ivuxolimab. The TCR originated in an adult with an advanced solid tumor such as melanoma, head and neck, liver or kidney cancer.

The CDR3 sequence is CASSSTSGRAGETQYF. The DNA sequence follows: TGTGCCAGCAGCTCGACTAGCGGGAGGGCCGGGGAGACCCAGTACTTC. The rearranged chain carries TRBV7-9 and TRBJ2-5; TRBD2 fits 14 bases in the junction. CDR1 SEHNR and CDR2 FQNEAQ are derived from the germline V gene (reference sequence). V is pruned by 4 bases and J by 5 bases, leaving 6 bases of the junction without a gene match. From its cysteine to its phenylalanine, the CDR3 spans 16 amino acids. Only the CDR3 portion is preserved as DNA: 48 bases, with reading frame beginning at the first base.